The clone carrying this TCR beta chain appeared many times. The total RNA that was extracted per sample amounted to at least 5.5 micrograms. These data are taken from a study of blood T cells in healthy people across ages. Germline loops: CDR1 SQVTM, CDR2 ANQGSEA. The CDR3 sequence is 13 residues long. V dropped 3 bases and J dropped 15; count of bases not matched to a gene: 14. With a J-beta primer mix and a sample-barcoded 5' primer, a second PCR ran 7 to 11 cycles. All cDNA molecules were each tagged by a template-switch adaptor with 12 random nucleotides. TCRdb re-called the 5' RACE reads through MiXCR, storing one row per CDR3 protein. The sample includes roughly 680,000 distinct CDR3 sequences, roughly half of them seen just once.

The origin of this receptor is a woman aged 80 or over in good health. Material for sequencing was blood. V and J are TRBV29-1 and TRBJ2-4; 7 bases agree with TRBD2. CDR3 DNA sequence: TGCAGCGTTGAGGCGGGGACTACACGCGGTTTGTACTTC. Its protein product is CSVEAGTTRGLYF. Filled out from reference TRBV29-1 and TRBJ2-4, the complete variable domain reads SAVISQKPSRDICQRGTSLTIQCQVDSQVTMMFWYRQQPGQSLTLIATANQGSEATYESGFVIDKFPISRPNLTFSTLTVSNMSPEDSSIYLCSVEAGTTRGLYFGAGTRLSVL.